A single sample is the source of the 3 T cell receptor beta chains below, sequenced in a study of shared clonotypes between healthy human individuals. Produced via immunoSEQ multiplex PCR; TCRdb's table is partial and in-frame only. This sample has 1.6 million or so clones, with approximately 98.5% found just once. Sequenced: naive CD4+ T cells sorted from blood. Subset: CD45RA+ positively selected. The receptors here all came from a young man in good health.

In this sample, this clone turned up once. The CDR3 DNA sequence: TGTGCCAGCAGCTTAGGGGTTACAGATACGCAGTATTTT. Its translation: CASSLGVTDTQYF. The V call is TRBV7-9, the J call TRBJ2-3; D not resolved. Trimming shortened V by 1 base and J by 3 bases, and 5 bases separated the two germline ends. The length of the CDR3 is 13 residues. CDR1 is SEHNR and CDR2 is FQNEAQ in the germline V gene (reference sequence).

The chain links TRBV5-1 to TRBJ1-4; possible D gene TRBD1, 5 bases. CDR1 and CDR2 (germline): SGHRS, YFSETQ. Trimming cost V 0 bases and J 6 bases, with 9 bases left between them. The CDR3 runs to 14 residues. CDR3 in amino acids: CASSLARGDEKLFF. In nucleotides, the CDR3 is TGCGCCAGCAGCTTGGCCCGGGGGGATGAAAAACTGTTTTTT.

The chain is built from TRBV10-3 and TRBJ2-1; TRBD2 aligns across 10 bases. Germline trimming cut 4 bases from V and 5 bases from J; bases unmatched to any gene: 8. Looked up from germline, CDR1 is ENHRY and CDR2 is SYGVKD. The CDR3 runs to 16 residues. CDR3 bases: TGTGCCATCAGTGCCCTAGCGGGAGTAACCCACAATGAGCAGTTCTTC. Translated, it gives CAISALAGVTHNEQFF.